The clone carrying this T cell receptor (beta chain) appeared a few times. Its antigen is still unknown. This record comes from a study of T cells in Graves' hyperthyroidism and ophthalmopathy. Germline V gene lookup returns CDR1 KGHDR and CDR2 SFDVKD. V lost 2 bases, J lost 4 bases, and 17 bases lay in between. The CDR3 totals 17 residues. Amplification yielded TCR beta CDR3 regions, with RNA transcripts as the source. The study used the HTBI primer set for a first-round RT-PCR of the TCR CDR3. One entry per CDR3 protein, called by TCRdb with MiXCR from the multiplex PCR reads. In the table there are 300,000 to 450,000 distinct CDR3 sequences, more than 11% of which are singletons. Broader study findings: Within blood appeared most thyroid clonotypes that had expanded above 0.001.

Stable disease denoted Graves' hyperthyroidism without ophthalmopathy progression within 18 months. Diagnoses were made from clinical symptoms, serum measures (thyroxine and TRAb), thyroid ultrasound and orbital computed tomography. The PBMCs were taken from about 10 ml of fresh peripheral blood. J is TRBJ2-1 and V is TRBV24-1; the D gene could be TRBD1 or TRBD2 (5 bases each). Input material: blood. The sequence was collected from a woman aged 60-75 years with Graves' hyperthyroidism. CDR3 bases: TGTGCCACCAGTGATTCCGCGGCGGGCAGGGCTTACAATGAGCAGTTCTTC. Translation: CATSDSAAGRAYNEQFF.